This T cell receptor (beta chain) was captured by sequencing in a study of shared clonotypes between healthy human individuals. Whole-study context: The plates for each donor numbered three CD4 naive, three CD4 memory, two CD8 naive and one CD8 memory. Findings and caveats of the study: Some clonotypes were shared by all four sorted-subset donors, while others were not shared. The non-shared ones had lower generation probabilities than the shared ones.

All participating donors were Caucasian adults from Nashville, Tennessee. Regarding this clone: Its antigen remains unidentified.

CDR1 is LNHDA, CDR2 SQIVND, per germline (reference sequence). V was clipped by 4 bases and J by 6 bases, with 16 bases between them. This CDR3 is 15 amino acids long. In replicate PCRs of sorted subsets, approximately 190 ng DNA, about 30,000 T cell genomes, was used. Clones were sequenced by immunoSEQ multiplex PCR, and TCRdb holds only the in-frame ones, with some missing. The profile shows approximately 2.3 million clones, 80% to 95% of them singletons. The rearrangement uses TRBV19 and TRBJ1-3; D is undetermined. Sequenced sample: naive CD4+ T cells from PBMCs. Subset in this sample: CD45RA+ positively selected. This TCR came from a man between 18 and 35 years old in good health. Some clones in this sample may be carry-over from other donors' samples. Written as DNA, the CDR3 is TGTGCCAGTAGTACCCCAAATGCTAACCAAAACACCATATATTTT. Protein: CASSTPNANQNTIYF.